What follows are 17 T cell receptor beta chains derived from one specimen sequenced in a study of blood T cell repertoires in COVID-19. TCRdb keeps only in-frame clones here, not all; method: immunoSEQ multiplex PCR. Among approximately 100,000 clones listed, about 90% were seen once. Sequencing was done on a sample of peripheral blood. Source of these receptors: a middle-aged man in a cohort sampled during active COVID-19.

J is TRBJ1-2 and V is TRBV15; maybe TRBD1 (6 bases). The CDR3 runs to 15 residues. CDR1 is LNHNV and CDR2 is YYDKDF in the germline V gene (reference sequence). V was pared by 0 bases and J by 5 bases, with 13 bases between. CDR3 sequence: CATSRDHRVAYGYTF. The CDR3 DNA reads TGTGCCACCAGCAGAGATCACAGGGTGGCATATGGCTACACCTTC.

The rearrangement uses TRBV19 and TRBJ1-3, with D possibly being TRBD1 (6 bases). There are 16 residues in the CDR3. Per germline, CDR1 LNHDA and CDR2 SQIVND (reference sequence). Trimming left V 6 bases short and J 0 bases short, with 15 bases between. CDR3 DNA: TGTGCCAGTAGCAGGCAGGGGATTTTCTCTGGAAACACCATATATTTT. Protein: CASSRQGIFSGNTIYF.

This clone was counted a few times. The J gene is TRBJ2-7, the V gene TRBV5-3; TRBD2 matches 10 bases. Being an ORF, TRBV5-3 has a function that is uncertain. With V trimmed by 4 bases and J by 9 bases, 19 bases remained unmatched. The CDR3 is 17 amino acids. CDR3 amino acids: CARSLRLPSGGPLGQYV. The CDR3 region has the DNA TGTGCCAGAAGCCTACGACTGCCTAGCGGGGGCCCCCTAGGGCAGTACGTC.

The rearrangement links TRBV6-5 to TRBJ2-1; TRBD2 aligns across 9 bases. Germline trimming cut 1 base from V and 5 bases from J; bases unmatched to any gene: 6. Germline lookup yields CDR1 MNHEY and CDR2 SVGAGI. There are 16 residues in the CDR3. The CDR3 DNA sequence: TGTGCCAGCAGTTACTATCGGCTAGCGGGGAACAATGAGCAGTTCTTC. It yields the protein CASSYYRLAGNNEQFF.

The CDR3 region has the DNA TGTGCCAGCAGCAGCCCTCCGGGACTCTCGGGCGGGGAGCTGTTTTTT. Translated: CASSSPPGLSGGELFF. The chain combines TRBV7-2 with TRBJ2-2; D is perhaps TRBD2 (6 bases). This CDR3 region has 16 residues. The V gene lost 5 bases and the J gene lost 7 bases, with 20 bases spanning the gap. Germline CDR1 and CDR2: SGHTA and FQGNSA.

This clone was seen a few times. V usage is TRBV19 and J usage is TRBJ2-1; 9 bases align to TRBD2. Trimming took 6 bases from V and 10 from J; bases not matched to a gene: 10. The length of the CDR3 is 14 residues. Germline V gene lookup returns CDR1 LNHDA and CDR2 SQIVND (reference sequence). CDR3 loop: CASSTFSGGGEQFF. CDR3 DNA: TGTGCCAGTAGCACCTTTAGCGGGGGAGGGGAGCAGTTCTTC.

The rearrangement uses TRBV5-6 and TRBJ1-5; D not resolved. The CDR3 length is 15 residues. Germline V gives CDR1 SGHDT, CDR2 YYEEEE. Trimming pared 1 base from V and 2 bases from J, leaving 10 bases between. The CDR3 region is CASSLQTQGNQPQHF. The DNA of the CDR3 is TGTGCCAGCAGCTTGCAGACTCAAGGCAATCAGCCCCAGCATTTT.

The J gene is TRBJ1-2, the V gene TRBV19, with 7 bases that match TRBD1. J lost 3 bases, V lost 7 bases, and 2 bases had no gene match. There are 12 residues in the CDR3. CDR1 LNHDA and CDR2 SQIVND come from the germline V gene (reference sequence). The CDR3 sequence is CASNRGDYGYTF. Here the CDR3 DNA reads TGTGCCAGTAACAGGGGCGACTATGGCTACACCTTC.

V gene TRBV7-8 combines with J gene TRBJ2-2, with 9 bases identical to TRBD1. The CDR3 loop spans 17 amino acids. Germline lookup yields CDR1 SGHVS and CDR2 FQNEAQ. The ends lost 3 bases at V and 1 base at J; junction bases unmatched: 6. CDR3 region: CASSFRDRAMNTGELFF. DNA for the CDR3: TGTGCCAGCAGCTTCCGGGACAGGGCCATGAACACCGGGGAGCTGTTTTTT.

J is TRBJ2-5 and V is TRBV11-2; 9 nucleotides agree with TRBD2. Germline CDR1 SGHAT, CDR2 FQNNGV. The junction had 8 bases not matched to a gene; V was cut back by 0 bases and J by 9 bases. The CDR3 sequence is 15 residues long. The CDR3 protein is CASSLDRLAGRSQYF. In DNA form, the CDR3 reads TGTGCCAGCAGCTTAGATCGGCTAGCGGGGCGGTCCCAGTACTTC.

V is TRBV6-6 and J is TRBJ2-5, with TRBD2 matching over 9 bases. The germline CDR1 and CDR2 sequences are MNHNY and SVGAGI (reference sequence). The CDR3 is 16 amino acids. V dropped 4 bases and J dropped 2; count of bases not matched to a gene: 8. The CDR3 spells CASSFPSGTIQETQYF. The CDR3 nucleotides read TGTGCCAGCAGTTTTCCTAGCGGGACGATTCAAGAGACCCAGTACTTC.

The chain combines TRBV9 with TRBJ2-1; weak D call: TRBD1 (5 bases). V dropped 1 base and J dropped 2 bases, with 10 bases sitting between them. CDR3 length: 15 residues. Germline V gives CDR1 SGDLS, CDR2 YYNGEE. The CDR3 spells CASSVSGAPYNEQFF. CDR3 DNA: TGTGCCAGCAGCGTAAGTGGGGCCCCCTACAATGAGCAGTTCTTC.

The rearrangement uses TRBV10-1 and TRBJ1-5; a possible D gene is TRBD1 (6 bases). The germline V and J ends were trimmed by 1 base and 2 bases, with 6 bases remaining between them. CDR1 is WNHNN, CDR2 SYGVQD, per germline (reference sequence). The length of the CDR3 is 14 residues. DNA for the CDR3: TGCGCCAGCAGTGAGTGGACAGGCAATCAGCCCCAGCATTTT. Its translation is CASSEWTGNQPQHF.

The V and J genes are TRBV6-5 and TRBJ2-1; 9 bases map to TRBD1. CDR1 MNHEY and CDR2 SVGAGI come from the germline V gene. The J segment lost 1 base and the V segment lost 6 bases, leaving 4 bases of the junction unmatched. The CDR3 extends over 15 amino acids. Here the CDR3 DNA reads TGTGCCAGCAGCGCTGACAGGGGGTCCTACAATGAGCAGTTCTTC. Protein sequence: CASSADRGSYNEQFF.

CDR3 amino acids: CATSDCPGTGNELHEQYF. The CDR3 coding sequence is TGTGCCACCAGTGATTGTCCCGGGACAGGGAACGAGCTACACGAGCAGTACTTC. This chain joins TRBV24-1 and TRBJ2-7, with 9 positions matching TRBD1. The germline gives CDR1 KGHDR, CDR2 SFDVKD. After removal of 2 bases from V and 5 bases from J, the junction contained 15 bases not matched to a gene. The CDR3 has 18 amino acids.

The chain is built from TRBV11-3 and TRBJ2-7; 11 nucleotides align to TRBD1. The CDR3 covers 16 residues. Germline loops: CDR1 SGHNT, CDR2 YENEEA. The V segment lost 4 bases and the J segment 7 bases; nucleotides outside the gene matches: 12. CDR3 in amino acids: CASSSPGDRGIREQYF. The CDR3 DNA reads TGTGCCAGCAGCTCCCCCGGGGACAGGGGGATCCGAGAGCAGTACTTC.

This clone occurred a few times. This chain connects TRBV11-2 to TRBJ1-2; D is undetermined. Germline CDR1 SGHAT, CDR2 FQNNGV. The CDR3 extends over 14 amino acids. Trimming took off 0 bases at V and 2 bases at J, with 7 bases between the two ends. The CDR3 DNA reads TGTGCCAGCAGCTTAGAAGTACAGAACTATGGCTACACCTTC. Translating gives CASSLEVQNYGYTF.